A selection of T cell receptor beta chains follows, all from one sample in a study of blood T cell repertoires in COVID-19. Clones were sequenced by immunoSEQ multiplex PCR, and TCRdb holds only the in-frame ones, with some missing. The table has around 60,000 clones, approximately 84% seen once; the top ten hold approximately 16%. The sample taken for sequencing was peripheral blood. Receptors were obtained from a man aged 55 to 70 with COVID-19, enrolled during active disease. CDR3s include the opening cysteine and the closing phenylalanine or tryptophan. D genes are given only for firm matches. Expanded clones are given a class, and other clones once, few, many or no size at all.

DNA | CDR3 | D | size | J | V
TGTGCCAGCAGCTCGGACAGGGTTGGCTACACCTTC | CASSSDRVGYTF | TRBD1 | - | TRBJ1-2 | TRBV28
TGTGCCAGCAATCTTTCCCGGGACAGGGAAGTCCACTTT | CASNLSRDREVHF | TRBD1 | few | TRBJ1-6 | TRBV2
TGTGCCAGTAGTCGCGCGGGACAGGTCGCAGGTGAAAAACTGTTTTTT | CASSRAGQVAGEKLFF | TRBD1 | - | TRBJ1-4 | TRBV19
TGTGCCAGCAGCCTTCGGACTAGCGGGAGTAAAAATGAGCAGTTCTTC | CASSLRTSGSKNEQFF | TRBD2 | - | TRBJ2-1 | TRBV3-1/TRBV3-2
TGTGCCAGCAGCCCCCCGCCCCCACAGGGGGAGTTAGCCAAAAACATTCAGTACTTC | CASSPPPPQGELAKNIQYF | TRBD1 | - | TRBJ2-4 | TRBV9
TGTGCCAGCAGCTTCCATAATTCACCCCTCCACTTT | CASSFHNSPLHF | - | - | TRBJ1-6 | TRBV12-3/TRBV12-4
TGTGCCAGCAGTTCCGCCGCTGACAGCTCCTACGAGCAGTACTTC | CASSSAADSSYEQYF | - | - | TRBJ2-7 | TRBV5-4
TGCAGCGTTGAATTAGCGGGAGGCCGGGATACGCAGTATTTT | CSVELAGGRDTQYF | TRBD2 | - | TRBJ2-3 | TRBV29-1
TGTGCCAGCAGGTATCAGGGGGCTGGGGAAAAACTGTTTTTT | CASRYQGAGEKLFF | TRBD1 | - | TRBJ1-4 | TRBV6-5
TGTGCCAGCTCAATTGGACAGGGCCAAAATCAGCCCCAGCATTTT | CASSIGQGQNQPQHF | TRBD1 | - | TRBJ1-5 | TRBV18
TGTGCCAGCAGCTTCAGCGGGGGGGCAGATACGCAGTATTTT | CASSFSGGADTQYF | TRBD2 | - | TRBJ2-3 | TRBV5-4
TGTGCCAGTAGTCACAGGGCCGAAAAACTGTTTTTT | CASSHRAEKLFF | - | once | TRBJ1-4 | TRBV19
TGCGCCAGCAGCTTGCTGGGGGACACCTACGAGCAGTACTTC | CASSLLGDTYEQYF | - | - | TRBJ2-7 | TRBV5-1
TGTGCCAGCAGCTTTTACTCAAATGAGCAGTTCTTC | CASSFYSNEQFF | - | many | TRBJ2-1 | TRBV5-4
TGCGCCAGCAGCCCTTTAGGCGGCGAAAATCAGCCCCAGCATTTT | CASSPLGGENQPQHF | - | - | TRBJ1-5 | TRBV5-1
TGTGCCAGCTCACTGGACCGGGGGGGACAGCCCCAGCATTTT | CASSLDRGGQPQHF | - | - | TRBJ1-5 | TRBV18
TGTGCCGGCCGGGACTCCTCGAGTACCGGGGAGCTGTTTTTT | CAGRDSSSTGELFF | - | - | TRBJ2-2 | TRBV6-5
TGTGCCAGTAGTATCCAGGAAAAACTGTTTTTT | CASSIQEKLFF | - | - | TRBJ1-4 | TRBV19
TGTGCCAGCAGCAAAAATTGGGGAGAGCAAGAGACCCAGTACTTC | CASSKNWGEQETQYF | - | - | TRBJ2-5 | TRBV7-2
TGTGCCAGCAGTATAGATCTAGAAGGGGGATCCGACTATGGCTACACCTTC | CASSIDLEGGSDYGYTF | - | - | TRBJ1-2 | TRBV28
TGTGCCAGCAGCCAAGGCCTAGGAGATACTGAAGCTTTCTTT | CASSQGLGDTEAFF | - | - | TRBJ1-1 | TRBV14
TGTGCCAGCAGCTTGGAGGCGGCGCTTGGCTACACCTTC | CASSLEAALGYTF | - | few | TRBJ1-2 | TRBV28
TGTGCCAGCAGCGCCCCGGGACTGCAAGAGACCCAGTACTTC | CASSAPGLQETQYF | - | - | TRBJ2-5 | TRBV9
TGTGCCACCGTGAGTGCGGGAGACGAGCAGTACTTC | CATVSAGDEQYF | TRBD2 | - | TRBJ2-7 | TRBV24-1
TGTGCCAGCAGCTCCCAGGGACAGGGGGTATCAAGGGGCTACACCTTC | CASSSQGQGVSRGYTF | TRBD1 | - | TRBJ1-2 | TRBV7-3
TGTGCCAGCAGCTCACTTAGGACTAGCTTCTACGAGCAGTACTTC | CASSSLRTSFYEQYF | TRBD2 | - | TRBJ2-7 | TRBV7-2
TGTGCCAGTAGTAAAGGACAGGGTGGAAACGAGCAGTACTTC | CASSKGQGGNEQYF | TRBD1 | - | TRBJ2-7 | TRBV19
TGTGCCAGCACCCCTCCGGGGGAAAGTAGCACAGATACGCAGTATTTT | CASTPPGESSTDTQYF | - | - | TRBJ2-3 | TRBV12-1
TGTGCCACCAGCACAGAGGGGTACAGGGGGCAAGGTGAAAAACTGTTTTTT | CATSTEGYRGQGEKLFF | TRBD1 | - | TRBJ1-4 | TRBV15
TGTGCCAGCATGCGGGCAGAAGGAAACACCATATATTTT | CASMRAEGNTIYF | - | - | TRBJ1-3 | TRBV2
TGTGCCATCAGCAGGGGATTCCGCACTGCTAATGAAAAACTGTTTTTT | CAISRGFRTANEKLFF | - | - | TRBJ1-4 | TRBV10-3
TGTGCCAGCAGCACCACACGAAACACTGAAGCTTTCTTT | CASSTTRNTEAFF | - | few | TRBJ1-1 | TRBV7-6
TGTGCCTGGGAGGGAGGGTTATTACGGGACGGCTATGGCTACACCTTC | CAWEGGLLRDGYGYTF | - | - | TRBJ1-2 | TRBV30
TGTGCCAGCAGACTCGGGGTTTTTGGAAACACCATATATTTT | CASRLGVFGNTIYF | - | - | TRBJ1-3 | TRBV5-6
TGTGCCAGCAGCTTGTCTGTAGGGGACACTGAAGCTTTCTTT | CASSLSVGDTEAFF | - | - | TRBJ1-1 | TRBV7-6